Each of the 9 T cell receptor beta chains below was sequenced from the same sample in a study of T cells in Graves' hyperthyroidism and ophthalmopathy. Amplified TCR beta CDR3 regions derived from RNA transcripts. Primed by the HTBI set, a first-round RT-PCR was run on the TCR CDR3. Each CDR3 protein is one row after TCRdb ran MiXCR on the multiplex PCR reads. The profile covers about 250,000 distinct CDR3 sequences, with over 20% appearing a single time and roughly 60% taken by the ten largest. The sequenced sample was blood. The receptors were gathered from a man in his thirties or forties with Graves' ophthalmopathy.

This chain connects TRBV14 to TRBJ2-3; D is ambiguous. The CDR3 is 13 residues long. The V gene lost 0 bases and the J gene lost 7 bases, with 8 bases spanning the gap. CDR1 is SGHDN, CDR2 FVKESK, per germline. The CDR3 nucleotides are TGTGCCAGCAGCCAAGATGTGGGGTATACGCAGTATTTT. This gives the protein CASSQDVGYTQYF. The full variable domain, completed using reference TRBV14 and TRBJ2-3, is EAGVTQFPSHSVIEKGQTVTLRCDPISGHDNLYWYRRVMGKEIKFLLHFVKESKQDESGMPNNRFLAERTGGTYSTLKVQPAELEDSGVYFCASSQDVGYTQYFGPGTRLTVL.

This clonotype was counted only a few times. V usage is TRBV3-1 and J usage is TRBJ2-7; possibly TRBD1 or TRBD2 for D (5 bases each). Germline values: CDR1 LGHDT, CDR2 YNNKEL (reference sequence). The CDR3 loop spans 15 amino acids. Trimming removed 0 bases at V and 4 bases at J, with 13 bases between. CDR3 in amino acids: CASSQDPRREYEQYF. CDR3 nucleotides: TGTGCCAGCAGCCAAGATCCCCGCAGGGAGTACGAGCAGTACTTC.

This sequence joins TRBV6-1 and TRBJ2-7; D gene uncertain. V lost 6 bases, J lost 0 bases, and 12 bases lay in between. CDR1 and CDR2 (germline): MNHNS, SASEGT. The CDR3 length is 14 residues. The CDR3 loop is CASRAGLSSYEQYF. The CDR3 nucleotides are TGTGCCAGCAGGGCCGGCTTGAGCTCCTACGAGCAGTACTTC.

This clonotype was detected a few times. This rearrangement joins TRBV7-9 to TRBJ2-1; 7 bases are shared with TRBD1. Trimming cost V 5 bases and J 6 bases; bases outside gene matches: 4. This CDR3 has 13 residues. Germline V gene data show CDR1 as SEHNR and CDR2 as FQNEAQ (reference sequence). Here the CDR3 reads CASSTGTANEQFF. The CDR3 DNA reads as TGTGCCAGCAGCACCGGGACAGCCAATGAGCAGTTCTTC.

This clonotype has at least ten counts. V gene TRBV7-6 combines with J gene TRBJ2-7, with D possibly matching TRBD2 (7 bases). CDR3 length equals 16 residues. Trimming left V 4 bases short and J 1 base short, with 17 bases between. Germline V gives CDR1 SGHVS, CDR2 FNYEAQ. The CDR3 DNA reads TGTGCCAGCAGCTCGACGAGGGGGAGGGGGTCCTACGAGCAGTACTTC. This codes for CASSSTRGRGSYEQYF.

This clonotype was detected many times. The chain recombines TRBV5-6 with TRBJ2-3; the match to TRBD1 covers 8 bases. Germline V lookup: CDR1 SGHDT, CDR2 YYEEEE. This CDR3 has 15 amino acids. With V trimmed by 0 bases and J by 1 base, 1 base remained unmatched. The CDR3 coding sequence is TGTGCCAGCAGCTTGGAGGGACAGGGCACAGATACGCAGTATTTT. Its protein is CASSLEGQGTDTQYF.

This clonotype showed up just a few times. The chain recombines TRBV14 with TRBJ2-7; D remains ambiguous. Germline V lookup: CDR1 SGHDN, CDR2 FVKESK. Trimming left V 3 bases short and J 0 bases short, with 30 bases between. CDR3 length equals 21 residues. In DNA, the CDR3 is TGTGCCAGCAGCCATTTTGATGTCGGACCGACGCTAACACTAAGCTCCTACGAGCAGTACTTC. This gives the protein CASSHFDVGPTLTLSSYEQYF.

The chain employs TRBV19 and TRBJ2-2; a weak D match, TRBD1 (6 bases). V was pared by 4 bases and J by 4 bases, with 10 bases between. Germline assignment: CDR1 LNHDA and CDR2 SQIVND (reference sequence). The CDR3 covers 14 residues. The CDR3 bases are TGTGCCAGTAGTACCGCAGGGGCCACCGGGGAGCTGTTTTTT. Residues: CASSTAGATGELFF.

About this clonotype itself: Just one base apart from a much larger clone, this may be a read error. The CDR3 carries no conserved terminal phenylalanine or tryptophan, so it likely arises from a read error. The chain is built from TRBV29-1 and TRBJ1-1; a possible D gene is TRBD1 (5 bases). The CDR3 runs 14 residues. CDR1 and CDR2 from the germline V gene are SQVTM and ANQGSEA. With 6 bases removed from V and 0 bases from J, the gap between germline ends came to 14 bases. In DNA form, the CDR3 reads TGCAGCGTGGGGGTTCACTCCCTGAACACTGAAGCTTTCCTT. Its protein product is CSVGVHSLNTEAFL.